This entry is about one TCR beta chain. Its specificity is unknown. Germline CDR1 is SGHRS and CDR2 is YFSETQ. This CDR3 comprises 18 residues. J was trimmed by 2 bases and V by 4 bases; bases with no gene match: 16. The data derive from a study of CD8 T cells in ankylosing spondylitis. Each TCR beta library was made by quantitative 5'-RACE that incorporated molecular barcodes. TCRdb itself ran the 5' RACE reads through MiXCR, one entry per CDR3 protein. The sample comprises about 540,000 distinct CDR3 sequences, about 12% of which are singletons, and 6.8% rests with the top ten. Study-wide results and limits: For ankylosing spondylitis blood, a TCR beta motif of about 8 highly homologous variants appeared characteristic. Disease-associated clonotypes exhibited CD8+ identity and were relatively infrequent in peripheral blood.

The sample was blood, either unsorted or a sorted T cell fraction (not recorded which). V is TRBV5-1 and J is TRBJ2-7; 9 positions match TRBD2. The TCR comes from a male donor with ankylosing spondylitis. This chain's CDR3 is CASSPTLVASGMPYEQYF. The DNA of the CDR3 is TGCGCCAGCAGCCCGACGCTCGTCGCTAGCGGGATGCCCTACGAGCAGTACTTC.